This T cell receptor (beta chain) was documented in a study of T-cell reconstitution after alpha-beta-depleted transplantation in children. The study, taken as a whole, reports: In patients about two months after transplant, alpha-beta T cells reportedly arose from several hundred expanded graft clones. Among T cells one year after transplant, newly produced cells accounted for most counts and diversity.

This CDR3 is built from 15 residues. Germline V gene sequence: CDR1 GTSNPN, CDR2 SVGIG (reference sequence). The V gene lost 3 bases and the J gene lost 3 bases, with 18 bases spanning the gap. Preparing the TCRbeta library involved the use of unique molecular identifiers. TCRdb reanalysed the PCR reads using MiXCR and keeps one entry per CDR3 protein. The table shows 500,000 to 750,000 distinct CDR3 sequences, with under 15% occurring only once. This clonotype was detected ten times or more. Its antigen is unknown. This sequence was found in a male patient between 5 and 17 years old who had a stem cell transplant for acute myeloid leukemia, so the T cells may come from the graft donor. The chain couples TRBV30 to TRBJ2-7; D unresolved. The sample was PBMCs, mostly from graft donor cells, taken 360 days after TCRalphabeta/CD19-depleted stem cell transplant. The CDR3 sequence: CAWSEKYGTNYEQYF. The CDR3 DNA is TGTGCCTGGAGCGAGAAATACGGTACCAACTACGAGCAGTACTTC.